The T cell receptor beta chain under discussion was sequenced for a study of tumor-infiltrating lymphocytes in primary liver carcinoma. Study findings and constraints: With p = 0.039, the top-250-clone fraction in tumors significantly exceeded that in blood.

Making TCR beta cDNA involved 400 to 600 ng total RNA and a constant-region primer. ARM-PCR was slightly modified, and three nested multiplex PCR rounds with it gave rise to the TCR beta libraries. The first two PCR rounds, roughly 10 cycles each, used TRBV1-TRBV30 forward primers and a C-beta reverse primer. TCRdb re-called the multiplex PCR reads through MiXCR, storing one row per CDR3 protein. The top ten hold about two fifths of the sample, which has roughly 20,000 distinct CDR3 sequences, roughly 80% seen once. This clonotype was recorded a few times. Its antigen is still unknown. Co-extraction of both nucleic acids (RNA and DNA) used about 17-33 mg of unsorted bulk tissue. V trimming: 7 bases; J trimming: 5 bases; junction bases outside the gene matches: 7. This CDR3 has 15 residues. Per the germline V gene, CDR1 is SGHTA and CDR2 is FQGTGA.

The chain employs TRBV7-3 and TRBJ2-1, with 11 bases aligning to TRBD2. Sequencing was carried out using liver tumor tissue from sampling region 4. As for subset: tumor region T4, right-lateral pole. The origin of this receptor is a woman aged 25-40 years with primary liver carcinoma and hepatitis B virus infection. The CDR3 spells CASNSTSGTNNEQFF. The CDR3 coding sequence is TGTGCCAGCAACTCGACTAGCGGGACGAACAATGAGCAGTTCTTC. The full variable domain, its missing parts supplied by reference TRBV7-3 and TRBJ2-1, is GAGVSQTPSNKVTEKGKYVELRCDPISGHTALYWYRQSLGQGPEFLIYFQGTGAADDSGLPNDRFFAVRPEGSVSTLKIQRTERGDSAVYLCASNSTSGTNNEQFFGPGTRLTVL.